The clone carrying this T cell receptor beta chain was seen ten or more times. The target antigen is unknown. Library construction involved attaching unique molecular identifiers to individual cDNA molecules, which allowed quantitative, reproducible TCR counting. MiXCR, run by TCRdb on the RACE reads, gives a single entry per CDR3 protein. The sample lists more than 150,000 distinct CDR3 sequences, roughly a quarter occurring once. The time point is: patch test 3, about 24 weeks after DPC sensitization. Treatment here: therapeutic diphenylcyclopropenone sensitization with weekly scalp DPC. This sample is part of a study of human T cells and chemical hapten exposure. About the research overall: Diphenylcyclopropenone doses were given weekly to the scalps of patients across the roughly 23-week study.

Findings of the study overall: There was a positive correlation between PT1 expanded TCR counts and patch test score.

The length of the CDR3 is 15 residues. Between the trimmed V and J ends, which lost 3 bases and 0 bases, there was a span of 10 bases. Looked up from germline, CDR1 is SGHTA and CDR2 is FQGNSA. Material: whole blood, obtained in connection with sensitization to the hapten diphenylcyclopropenone (DPC). This chain uses TRBV7-2 with TRBJ2-3, with D unresolved. The receptor comes from a woman in her 40s with alopecia areata. Some clones in this sample may be carry-over from other donors' samples. The CDR3 spells CASSLDDSSTDTQYF. CDR3 in DNA: TGTGCCAGCAGCTTGGACGACTCTAGCACAGATACGCAGTATTTT. The entire variable domain, with the rest obtained from reference TRBV7-2 and TRBJ2-3, is as follows: GAGVSQSPSNKVTEKGKDVELRCDPISGHTALYWYRQSLGQGLEFLIYFQGNSAPDKSGLPSDRFSAERTGGSVSTLTIQRTQQEDSAVYLCASSLDDSSTDTQYFGPGTRLTVL.